Here is one TCR beta chain with its context. The antigen is undetermined. This record belongs to a study of OX40 agonist ivuxolimab in advanced cancers. Study overall: Past anti-PD-1, anti-PD-L1 or anti-CTLA-4 therapy was accepted, and 30% to 50% had received some. Study findings and constraints: In CD8+ T cells, expanded clones were on average more numerous than in CD4+. Antigens targeted by the expanded peripheral T cells were not determined.

V was clipped by 0 bases and J by 9 bases; unmatched bases: 11. Germline loops: CDR1 SGDLS, CDR2 YYNGEE. The CDR3 extends over 16 amino acids. Profiling relied on immunoSEQ multiplex PCR, and the TCRdb table lists in-frame clones only, not all of them. The top ten clones hold 2% to 2.5% of a sample with approximately 59,000 clones, over 70% of them seen once. The clonotype originates from an adult with an advanced solid tumor such as melanoma, head and neck, liver or kidney cancer. The chain uses TRBV9 and TRBJ2-1, with 8 bases that match TRBD2. Sample: CD4+ or CD8+ T cells sorted from blood, taken in a trial of the OX40 agonist ivuxolimab. The CDR3 bases are TGTGCCAGCAGCGTAGCGGGGGGGACTCTACCGGGTGAGCAGTTCTTC. This encodes CASSVAGGTLPGEQFF.